This T cell receptor (beta chain) was captured in a study of T cells in Graves' hyperthyroidism and ophthalmopathy. The investigators amplified TCR beta CDR3 regions from RNA transcripts. RT-PCR in the first round (using the HTBI primer set) targeted the TCR CDR3. A single record per CDR3 protein comes from TCRdb applying MiXCR to the multiplex PCR reads. Among hundreds of thousands of distinct CDR3 sequences listed, 15% to 19% were seen once. This clonotype was detected many times. This receptor was obtained from a young woman with Graves' hyperthyroidism. Sequencing was done on a sample of blood.

The CDR3 nucleotides read TGCAGTGCTTATAGTCTAGCGGGGGGGCTGACCTACAATGAGCAGTTCTTC. This gives the protein CSAYSLAGGLTYNEQFF. The chain employs TRBV20-1 and TRBJ2-1, with 12 bases aligning to TRBD2. CDR3 length: 17 residues. Germline V CDR1 and CDR2: DFQATT, SNEGSKA (reference sequence). Losses at the gene ends were 5 bases for V and 2 bases for J; bases not matched to a gene: 10.